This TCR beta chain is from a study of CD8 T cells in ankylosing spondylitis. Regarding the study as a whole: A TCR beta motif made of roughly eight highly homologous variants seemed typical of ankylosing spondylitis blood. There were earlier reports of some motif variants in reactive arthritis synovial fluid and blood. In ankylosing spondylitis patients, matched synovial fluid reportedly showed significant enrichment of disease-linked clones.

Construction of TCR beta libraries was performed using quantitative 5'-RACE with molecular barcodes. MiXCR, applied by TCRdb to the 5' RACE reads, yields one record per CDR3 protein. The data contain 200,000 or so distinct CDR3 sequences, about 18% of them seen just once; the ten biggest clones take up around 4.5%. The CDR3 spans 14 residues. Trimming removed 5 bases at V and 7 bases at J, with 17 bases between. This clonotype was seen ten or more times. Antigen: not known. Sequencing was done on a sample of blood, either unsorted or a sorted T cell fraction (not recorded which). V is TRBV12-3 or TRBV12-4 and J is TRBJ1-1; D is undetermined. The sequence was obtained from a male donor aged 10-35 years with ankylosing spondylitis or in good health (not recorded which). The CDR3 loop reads CASSPGVWGGEAFF. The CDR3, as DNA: TGTGCCAGCAGTCCAGGCGTCTGGGGAGGTGAAGCTTTCTTT.